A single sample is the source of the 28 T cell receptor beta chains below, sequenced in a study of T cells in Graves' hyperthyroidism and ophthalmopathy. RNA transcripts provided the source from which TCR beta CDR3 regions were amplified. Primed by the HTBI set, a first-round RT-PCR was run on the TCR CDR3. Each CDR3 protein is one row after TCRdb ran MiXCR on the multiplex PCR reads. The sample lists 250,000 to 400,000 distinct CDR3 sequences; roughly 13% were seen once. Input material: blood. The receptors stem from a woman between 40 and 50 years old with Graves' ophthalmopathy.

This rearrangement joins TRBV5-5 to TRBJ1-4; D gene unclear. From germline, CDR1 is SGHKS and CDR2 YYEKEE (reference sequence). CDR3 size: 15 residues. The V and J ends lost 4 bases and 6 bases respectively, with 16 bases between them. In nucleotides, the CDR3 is TGTGCCAGCAGCCCTGATGGACGGCCCGATGAAAAACTGTTTTTT. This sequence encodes CASSPDGRPDEKLFF. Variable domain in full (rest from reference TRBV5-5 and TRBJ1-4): DAGVTQSPTHLIKTRGQQVTLRCSPISGHKSVSWYQQVLGQGPQFIFQYYEKEERGRGNFPDRFSARQFPNYSSELNVNALLLGDSALYLCASSPDGRPDEKLFFGSGTQLSVL.

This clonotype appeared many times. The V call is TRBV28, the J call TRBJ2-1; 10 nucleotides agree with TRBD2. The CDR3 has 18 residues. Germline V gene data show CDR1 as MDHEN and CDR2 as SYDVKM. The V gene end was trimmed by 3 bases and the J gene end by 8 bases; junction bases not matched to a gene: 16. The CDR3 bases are TGTGCCAGCAGTTTTCCCGTGGTAGCGGGAGGCCCAGGGGATGAGCAGTTCTTC. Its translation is CASSFPVVAGGPGDEQFF.

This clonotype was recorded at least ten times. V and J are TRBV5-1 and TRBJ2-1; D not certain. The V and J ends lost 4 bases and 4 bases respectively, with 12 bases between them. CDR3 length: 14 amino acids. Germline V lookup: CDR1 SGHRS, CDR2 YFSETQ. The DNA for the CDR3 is TGCGCCAGCAGCCCACCGGGCCCTTACAATGAGCAGTTCTTC. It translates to CASSPPGPYNEQFF.

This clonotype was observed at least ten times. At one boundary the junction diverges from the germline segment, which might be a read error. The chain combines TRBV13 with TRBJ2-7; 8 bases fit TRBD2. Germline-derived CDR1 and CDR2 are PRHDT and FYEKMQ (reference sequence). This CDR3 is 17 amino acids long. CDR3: CASSNRGGRELSSEQYF. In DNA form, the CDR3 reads TGTGCCAGCAGCAACCGCGGGGGGCGGGAGTTATCCTCCGAGCAGTACTTC.

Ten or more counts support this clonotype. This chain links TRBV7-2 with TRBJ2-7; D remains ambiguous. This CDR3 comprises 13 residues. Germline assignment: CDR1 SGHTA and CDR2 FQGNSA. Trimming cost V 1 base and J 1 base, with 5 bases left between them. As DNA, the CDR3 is TGTGCCAGCAGCTTAGAGAGATCCTACGAGCAGTACTTC. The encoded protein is CASSLERSYEQYF.

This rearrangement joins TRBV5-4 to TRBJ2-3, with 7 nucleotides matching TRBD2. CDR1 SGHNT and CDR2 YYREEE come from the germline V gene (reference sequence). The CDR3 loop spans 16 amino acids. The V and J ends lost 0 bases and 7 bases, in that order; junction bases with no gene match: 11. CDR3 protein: CASSLGLAADVYTQYF. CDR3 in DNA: TGTGCCAGCAGCTTGGGACTAGCAGCCGACGTTTATACGCAGTATTTT.

The CDR3 DNA follows: TGTGCCAGTAGTATAGATCGAACTAGCGGTTTCGGCATGAACACCGGGGAGCTGTTTTTT. Protein: CASSIDRTSGFGMNTGELFF. This sequence joins TRBV19 and TRBJ2-2; 8 bases match TRBD2. CDR3 length: 20 residues. Looked up from germline, CDR1 is LNHDA and CDR2 is SQIVND (reference sequence). Trimming removed 0 bases from V and 1 base from J; junction bases left unmatched: 13. Full variable domain (rest looked up from reference TRBV19 and TRBJ2-2): DGGITQSPKYLFRKEGQNVTLSCEQNLNHDAMYWYRQDPGQGLRLIYYSQIVNDFQKGDIAEGYSVSREKKESFPLTVTSAQKNPTAFYLCASSIDRTSGFGMNTGELFFGEGSRLTVL.

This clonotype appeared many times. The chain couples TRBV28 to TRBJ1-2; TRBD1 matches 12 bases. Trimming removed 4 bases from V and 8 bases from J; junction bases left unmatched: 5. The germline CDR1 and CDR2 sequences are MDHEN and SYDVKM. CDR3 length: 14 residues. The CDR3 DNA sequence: TGTGCCAGCAGTTCAGGGACAGGGGGCTTCGGCTACACCTTC. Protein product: CASSSGTGGFGYTF.

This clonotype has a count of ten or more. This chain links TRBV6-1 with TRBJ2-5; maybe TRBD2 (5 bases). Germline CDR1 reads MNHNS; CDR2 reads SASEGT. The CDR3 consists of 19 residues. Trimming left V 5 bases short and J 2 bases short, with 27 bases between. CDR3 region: CASSRLAIRHSAAQETQYF. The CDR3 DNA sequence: TGTGCCAGCAGTCGATTAGCGATCCGACACTCGGCTGCACAAGAGACCCAGTACTTC.

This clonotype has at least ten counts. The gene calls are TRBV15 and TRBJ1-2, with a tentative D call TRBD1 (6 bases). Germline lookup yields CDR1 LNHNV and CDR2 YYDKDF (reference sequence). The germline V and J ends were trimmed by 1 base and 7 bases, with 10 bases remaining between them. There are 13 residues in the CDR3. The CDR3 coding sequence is TGTGCCACCAGCAGAGCAGGGGAAGGTGGCTACACCTTC. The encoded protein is CATSRAGEGGYTF.

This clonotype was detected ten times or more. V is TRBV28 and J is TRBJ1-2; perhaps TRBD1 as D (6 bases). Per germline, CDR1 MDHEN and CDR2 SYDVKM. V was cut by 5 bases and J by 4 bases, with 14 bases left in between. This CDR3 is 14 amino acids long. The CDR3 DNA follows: TGTGCCAGCAGTCTATCTAGGGGGACCTATGGCTACACCTTC. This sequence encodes CASSLSRGTYGYTF.

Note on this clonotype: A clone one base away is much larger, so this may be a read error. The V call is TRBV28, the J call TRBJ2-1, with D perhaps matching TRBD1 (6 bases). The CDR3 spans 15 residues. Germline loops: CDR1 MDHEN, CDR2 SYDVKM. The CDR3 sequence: CASRPGVSWDNERFF. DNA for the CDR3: TGTGCCAGCAGGCCAGGGGTGTCTTGGGACAATGAGCGGTTCTTC.

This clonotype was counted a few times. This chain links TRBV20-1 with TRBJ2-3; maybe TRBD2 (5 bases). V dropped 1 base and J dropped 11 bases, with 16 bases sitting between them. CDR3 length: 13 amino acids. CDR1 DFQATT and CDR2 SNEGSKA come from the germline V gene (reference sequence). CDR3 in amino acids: CSARAQPFGGQYF. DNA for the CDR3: TGCAGTGCTAGAGCCCAGCCTTTTGGAGGGCAGTATTTT.

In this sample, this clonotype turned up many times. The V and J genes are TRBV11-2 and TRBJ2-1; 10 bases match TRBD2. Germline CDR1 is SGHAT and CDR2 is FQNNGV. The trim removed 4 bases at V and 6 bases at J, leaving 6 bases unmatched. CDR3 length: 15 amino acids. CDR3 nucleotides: TGTGCCAGCAGCTCCGGACTAGCGGAAGGCAATGAGCAGTTCTTC. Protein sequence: CASSSGLAEGNEQFF.

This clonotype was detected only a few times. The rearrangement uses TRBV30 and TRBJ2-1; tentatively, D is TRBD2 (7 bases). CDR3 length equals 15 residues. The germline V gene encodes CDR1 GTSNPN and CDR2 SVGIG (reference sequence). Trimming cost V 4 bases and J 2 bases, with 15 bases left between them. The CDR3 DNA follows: TGTGCCTGGATGGGGGCGGGAGTTCCCTACAATGAGCAGTTCTTC. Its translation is CAWMGAGVPYNEQFF.

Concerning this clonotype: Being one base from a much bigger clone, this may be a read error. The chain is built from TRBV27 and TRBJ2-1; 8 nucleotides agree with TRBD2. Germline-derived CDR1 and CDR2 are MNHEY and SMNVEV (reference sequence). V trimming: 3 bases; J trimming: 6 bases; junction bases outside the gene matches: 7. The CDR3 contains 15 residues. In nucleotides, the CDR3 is TGTGCCAGCAGTTTGTCTAGCGGGCTTTTCAATGAGCAGTTCTTC. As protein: CASSLSSGLFNEQFF.

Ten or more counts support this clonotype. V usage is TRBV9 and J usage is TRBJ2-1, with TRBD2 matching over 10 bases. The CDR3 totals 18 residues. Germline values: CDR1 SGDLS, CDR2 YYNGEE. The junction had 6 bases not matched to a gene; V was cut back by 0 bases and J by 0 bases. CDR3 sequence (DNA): TGTGCCAGCAGCGTAGGAGCGGGGGGGACGATCTCCTACAATGAGCAGTTCTTC. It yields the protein CASSVGAGGTISYNEQFF.

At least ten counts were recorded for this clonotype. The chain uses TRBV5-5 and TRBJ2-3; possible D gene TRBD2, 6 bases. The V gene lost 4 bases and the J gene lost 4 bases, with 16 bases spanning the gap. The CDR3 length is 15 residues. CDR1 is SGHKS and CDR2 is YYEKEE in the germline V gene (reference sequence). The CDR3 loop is CASSIRGAGPDTQYF. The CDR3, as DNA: TGTGCCAGCAGCATCCGCGGGGCAGGGCCAGATACGCAGTATTTT.

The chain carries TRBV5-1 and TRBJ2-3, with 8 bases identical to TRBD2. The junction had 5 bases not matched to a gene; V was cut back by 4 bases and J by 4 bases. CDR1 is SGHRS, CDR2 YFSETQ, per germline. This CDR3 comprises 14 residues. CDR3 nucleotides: TGCGCCAGCAGCAAGCGGGGGCGGGCAGATACGCAGTATTTT. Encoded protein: CASSKRGRADTQYF.

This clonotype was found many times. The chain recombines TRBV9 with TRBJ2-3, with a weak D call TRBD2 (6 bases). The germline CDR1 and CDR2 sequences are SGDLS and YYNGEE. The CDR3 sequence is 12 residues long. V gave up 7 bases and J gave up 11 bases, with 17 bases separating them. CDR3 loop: CASASIGGWQYF. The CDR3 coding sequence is TGTGCCAGCGCATCAATCGGGGGATGGCAGTATTTT.

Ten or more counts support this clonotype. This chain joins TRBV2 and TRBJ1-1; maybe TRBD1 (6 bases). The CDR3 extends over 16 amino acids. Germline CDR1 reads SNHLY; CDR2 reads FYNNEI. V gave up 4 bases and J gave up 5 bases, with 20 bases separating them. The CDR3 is CASSGSGANHGTEAFF. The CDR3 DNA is TGTGCCAGCAGTGGATCAGGGGCCAATCACGGGACTGAAGCTTTCTTT.

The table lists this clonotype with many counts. The CDR3 loop is CASSVGGRASYEQYF. The CDR3 DNA follows: TGTGCCAGCAGCGTAGGCGGGAGGGCCTCCTACGAGCAGTACTTC. The V call is TRBV9, the J call TRBJ2-7; 9 nucleotides match TRBD2. The CDR3 consists of 15 residues. With V trimmed by 0 bases and J by 0 bases, 1 base remained unmatched. Germline values: CDR1 SGDLS, CDR2 YYNGEE.

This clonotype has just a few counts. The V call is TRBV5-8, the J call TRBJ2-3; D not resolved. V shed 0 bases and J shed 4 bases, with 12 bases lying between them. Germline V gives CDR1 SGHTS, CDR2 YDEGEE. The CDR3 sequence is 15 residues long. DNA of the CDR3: TGTGCCAGCAGCTTGGAGCCGTCTAAGGCAGATACGCAGTATTTT. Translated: CASSLEPSKADTQYF.

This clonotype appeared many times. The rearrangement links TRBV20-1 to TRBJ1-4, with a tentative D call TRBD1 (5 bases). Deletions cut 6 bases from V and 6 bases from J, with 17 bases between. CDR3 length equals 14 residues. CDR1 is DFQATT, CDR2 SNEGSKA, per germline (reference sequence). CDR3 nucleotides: TGCAGTGCCCCCTTCCAGGGAGGGCATGAAAAACTGTTTTTT. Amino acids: CSAPFQGGHEKLFF.

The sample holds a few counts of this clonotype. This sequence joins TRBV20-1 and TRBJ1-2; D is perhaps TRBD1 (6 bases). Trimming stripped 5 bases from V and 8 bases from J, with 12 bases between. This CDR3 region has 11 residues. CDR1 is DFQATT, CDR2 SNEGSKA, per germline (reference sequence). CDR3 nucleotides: TGCAGTGCTGGGCCCGGGGGCGGCTACACCTTC. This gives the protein CSAGPGGGYTF.

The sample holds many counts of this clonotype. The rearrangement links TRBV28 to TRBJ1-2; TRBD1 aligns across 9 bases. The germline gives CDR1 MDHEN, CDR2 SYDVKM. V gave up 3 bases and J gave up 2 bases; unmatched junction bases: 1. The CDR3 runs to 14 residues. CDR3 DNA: TGTGCCAGCAGTTTTGGGACAGGGAACTATGGCTACACCTTC. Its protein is CASSFGTGNYGYTF.

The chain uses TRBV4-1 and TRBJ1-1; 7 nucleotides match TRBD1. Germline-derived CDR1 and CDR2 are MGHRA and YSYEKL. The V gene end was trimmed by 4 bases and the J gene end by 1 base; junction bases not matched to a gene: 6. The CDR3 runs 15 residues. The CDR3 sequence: CASSRSDRPNTEAFF. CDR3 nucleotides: TGCGCCAGCAGCCGTTCGGACAGGCCGAACACTGAAGCTTTCTTT.

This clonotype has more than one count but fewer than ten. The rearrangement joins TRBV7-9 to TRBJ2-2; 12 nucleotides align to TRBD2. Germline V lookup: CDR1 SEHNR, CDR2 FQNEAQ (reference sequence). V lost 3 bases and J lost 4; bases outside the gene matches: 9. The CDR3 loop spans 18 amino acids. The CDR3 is CASSFLGLAGRSTGELFF. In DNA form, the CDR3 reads TGTGCCAGCAGCTTTCTAGGACTAGCGGGAAGGAGCACCGGGGAGCTGTTTTTT.